Below are 22 T cell receptor beta chains sequenced from a single sample in a study of identical twins. MiXCR, run by TCRdb on the 5' RACE reads, gives a single entry per CDR3 protein. The sample gives about 240,000 distinct CDR3 sequences, around 7.6% of which show up once; 5.4% is in the top ten. This sample was also put to use in a study of yellow fever vaccine responses in identical twins.

Sequencing was performed on CD8+ T cells sorted from blood. These receptors came from a woman aged 18-35 years in good health.

Only a few counts were recorded for this clonotype. This sequence joins TRBV4-1 and TRBJ2-5; 7 nucleotides line up with TRBD2. CDR3 length: 16 amino acids. CDR1 and CDR2 from the germline V gene are MGHRA and YSYEKL. With 0 bases clipped from V and 5 bases from J, the junction kept 9 bases outside the gene matches. CDR3 nucleotides: TGCGCCAGCAGCCAAGAGACGGGGGGAATGGAGGAGACCCAGTACTTC. This encodes CASSQETGGMEETQYF.

This clonotype was detected many times. The chain employs TRBV28 and TRBJ2-1; no clear D. CDR3 size: 14 residues. Trimming took off 7 bases at V and 5 bases at J, with 15 bases between the two ends. CDR1 and CDR2 (germline): MDHEN, SYDVKM. CDR3 coding DNA: TGTGCCAGCAAAAGCGTCTTTATGGACAATGAGCAGTTCTTC. Translating gives CASKSVFMDNEQFF.

This clonotype was seen only a few times. The junction departs from germline at one end; a sequencing error may be responsible. This sequence joins TRBV2 and TRBJ2-7; 8 positions match TRBD2. In germline, CDR1 is SNHLY, CDR2 FYNNEI. The CDR3 length is 15 residues. CDR3 nucleotide sequence: TGTGCCAGCACTGAATTAGCGGGAAGCTCCTACGAGCAGTACTTC. Protein: CASTELAGSSYEQYF.

This clonotype showed up many times. The chain carries TRBV3-1 and TRBJ2-4; D unresolved. Trimming cost V 10 bases and J 2 bases, with 12 bases left between them. The germline V gene encodes CDR1 LGHDT and CDR2 YNNKEL (reference sequence). The CDR3 sequence is 13 residues long. For the CDR3, the DNA is TGTGCCACACTTGTCCTGACCAAAAACATTCAGTACTTC. Translation: CATLVLTKNIQYF.

This clonotype was counted ten times or more. This chain connects TRBV29-1 to TRBJ2-7; 13 positions agree with TRBD2. J was trimmed by 0 bases and V by 3 bases; bases with no gene match: 5. The germline CDR1 and CDR2 sequences are SQVTM and ANQGSEA. This CDR3 is built from 16 residues. Here the CDR3 DNA reads TGCAGCGTTGACGGACTAGCGGGAGTCAACTCCTACGAGCAGTACTTC. Residues: CSVDGLAGVNSYEQYF.

This clonotype was counted ten times or more. The rearrangement links TRBV20-1 to TRBJ2-1, with D possibly TRBD2 on 5 matching bases. The V and J ends lost 0 bases and 4 bases respectively, with 16 bases between them. This CDR3 has 16 residues. Germline V lookup: CDR1 DFQATT, CDR2 SNEGSKA (reference sequence). CDR3 loop: CSARDDSSLFYNEQFF. The CDR3 DNA follows: TGCAGTGCTAGAGATGACTCTAGCCTCTTTTACAATGAGCAGTTCTTC.

This clonotype came up a few times. This chain links TRBV6-1 with TRBJ2-1; no definite D call. V was pared by 7 bases and J by 0 bases, with 13 bases between. Germline values: CDR1 MNHNS, CDR2 SASEGT. There are 15 residues in the CDR3. The CDR3 reads CASIWSASSYNEQFF. CDR3 DNA sequence: TGTGCCAGCATCTGGAGCGCCAGCTCCTACAATGAGCAGTTCTTC.

This chain joins TRBV11-3 and TRBJ2-1; D perhaps matches TRBD2 (5 bases). Trimming stripped 3 bases from V and 0 bases from J, with 15 bases between. Germline V gene lookup returns CDR1 SGHNT and CDR2 YENEEA. CDR3 length: 17 amino acids. The CDR3 protein is CASSLVSTGSSYNEQFF. As DNA, the CDR3 is TGTGCCAGCAGCTTGGTCTCCACGGGGAGCTCCTACAATGAGCAGTTCTTC.

V is TRBV3-1 and J is TRBJ2-1; D gene ambiguous. The CDR3 totals 14 residues. The V gene lost 6 bases and the J gene lost 12 bases, with 21 bases spanning the gap. Germline loops: CDR1 LGHDT, CDR2 YNNKEL (reference sequence). CDR3 in DNA: TGTGCCAGCAGTAGCCCCAGCGCCCACAAGGGGCAGTTCTTC. It specifies CASSSPSAHKGQFF.

This clonotype showed up many times. V and J are TRBV20-1 and TRBJ1-2; D remains unclear. CDR1 and CDR2 (germline): DFQATT, SNEGSKA (reference sequence). The CDR3 totals 12 residues. Between the trimmed V and J ends, which lost 3 bases and 3 bases, there was a span of 8 bases. Written as DNA, the CDR3 is TGCAGTGCTAGGGACCGAGACTATGGCTACACCTTC. The encoded protein is CSARDRDYGYTF.

The rearrangement uses TRBV6-1 and TRBJ2-3; D is unclear. CDR3 length: 14 amino acids. Per germline, CDR1 MNHNS and CDR2 SASEGT. V was clipped by 2 bases and J by 0 bases, with 6 bases between them. Here the CDR3 reads CASSEWSSTDTQYF. The CDR3 region has the DNA TGTGCCAGCAGTGAATGGTCTAGCACAGATACGCAGTATTTT.

This clonotype has a count of ten or more. The chain is built from TRBV29-1 and TRBJ2-2; tentatively, D is TRBD1 (6 bases). The CDR3 contains 12 residues. The germline V gene has CDR1 SQVTM and CDR2 ANQGSEA. Trimming removed 4 bases from V and 5 bases from J, with 8 bases in between. The CDR3 DNA sequence: TGCAGCGTTGCAGGACAGACCGGGGAGCTGTTTTTT. Translated, it gives CSVAGQTGELFF.

This chain connects TRBV11-2 to TRBJ2-2; D ambiguous. This CDR3 is built from 13 residues. Germline values: CDR1 SGHAT, CDR2 FQNNGV. V was clipped by 6 bases and J by 1 base, with 6 bases between them. CDR3 sequence: CASRARNTGELFF. CDR3 DNA: TGTGCCAGCAGGGCGCGGAACACCGGGGAGCTGTTTTTT.

This chain links TRBV5-1 with TRBJ2-7; 9 bases agree with TRBD2. Germline CDR1 SGHRS, CDR2 YFSETQ. CDR3 size: 15 residues. The ends lost 0 bases at V and 7 bases at J; junction bases unmatched: 8. The CDR3 sequence is CASSLVAGGVREQYF. Written as DNA, the CDR3 is TGCGCCAGCAGCTTGGTCGCGGGAGGGGTAAGGGAGCAGTACTTC.

This clonotype has ten or more counts. The V call is TRBV29-1, the J call TRBJ2-3, with 9 bases that match TRBD1. V was clipped by 7 bases and J by 2 bases; unmatched bases: 10. CDR3 length equals 15 residues. Per germline, CDR1 SQVTM and CDR2 ANQGSEA. As DNA, the CDR3 is TGCAGCGCTAGGATGGGGGACAGGGACACAGATACGCAGTATTTT. Encoded protein: CSARMGDRDTDTQYF.

Ten or more counts support this clonotype. The chain is built from TRBV12-3 or TRBV12-4 and TRBJ1-3; D is uncertain. Trimming pared 7 bases from V and 4 bases from J, leaving 11 bases between. This CDR3 spans 13 amino acids. The CDR3 sequence is CASTFPDGNTIYF. The CDR3 nucleotides are TGTGCCAGCACCTTCCCGGACGGAAACACCATATATTTT.

The chain links TRBV25-1 to TRBJ1-2; TRBD1 agrees at 9 bases. CDR3 length equals 14 residues. V lost 5 bases, J lost 7 bases, and 8 bases stayed unmatched. The V gene's germline CDR1 is MGHDK and CDR2 SYGVNS. The CDR3 is CASSTPGQGLGYTF. The CDR3 coding sequence is TGTGCCAGCAGTACGCCGGGACAGGGACTTGGCTACACCTTC.

This clonotype was seen only a few times. This sequence joins TRBV3-1 and TRBJ1-3; 8 bases line up with TRBD1. The CDR3 is 15 amino acids. CDR1 LGHDT and CDR2 YNNKEL come from the germline V gene (reference sequence). V lost 3 bases and J lost 0; bases outside the gene matches: 1. CDR3 DNA: TGTGCCAGCAGCCAGGGACAGGCCTCTGGAAACACCATATATTTT. It encodes CASSQGQASGNTIYF.

In this sample, this clonotype turned up many times. This chain joins TRBV2 and TRBJ2-5; no clear D gene. Germline assignment: CDR1 SNHLY and CDR2 FYNNEI. Trimming took 6 bases from V and 7 from J, leaving 6 bases between them. The CDR3 is made up of 10 amino acids. CDR3 nucleotide sequence: TGTGCCAGCAGGGACCGGACCCAGTACTTC. Its translation is CASRDRTQYF.

Only a few counts were recorded for this clonotype. The chain is built from TRBV28 and TRBJ1-4; 7 positions agree with TRBD1. The CDR3 length is 16 residues. Germline V lookup: CDR1 MDHEN, CDR2 SYDVKM. Losses at the gene ends were 5 bases for V and 8 bases for J; bases not matched to a gene: 14. CDR3 coding DNA: TGTGCCAGCAGTGTACTCGCAGGGGGAATTTACGAAAAACTGTTTTTT. It is translated as CASSVLAGGIYEKLFF.

This clonotype was detected many times. The chain recombines TRBV2 with TRBJ2-7, with TRBD2 matching 12 bases. V shed 8 bases, J shed 5 bases, and the junction held 7 bases outside the gene matches. This CDR3 has 14 amino acids. Germline V gives CDR1 SNHLY, CDR2 FYNNEI. The CDR3 is CASSGLAGQDEQYF. The CDR3 DNA follows: TGTGCCAGCTCTGGACTAGCGGGACAGGACGAGCAGTACTTC. Together with reference TRBV2 and TRBJ2-7, the CDR3 gives the full variable domain: EPEVTQTPSHQVTQMGQEVILRCVPISNHLYFYWYRQILGQKVEFLVSFYNNEISEKSEIFDDQFSVERPDGSNFTLKIRSTKLEDSAMYFCASSGLAGQDEQYFGPGTRLTVT.

The rearrangement joins TRBV11-2 to TRBJ2-7; unclear D gene. The CDR3 is 14 amino acids. The V and J ends lost 0 bases and 2 bases respectively, with 8 bases between them. Germline V gene data show CDR1 as SGHAT and CDR2 as FQNNGV. CDR3 region: CASSLDTRTYEQYF. In DNA, the CDR3 is TGTGCCAGCAGCTTAGACACGCGGACCTACGAGCAGTACTTC.